The present TCR beta chain was sequenced within a study of T cells in localized non-small cell lung cancer (dated by TCRdb to the early 2020s). Background for the entire study: The study analyzed T cell repertoires of 236 early-stage NSCLC patients, comparing tumors and uninvolved tumor-adjacent lungs. The mean age of the NSCLC patients was roughly 70 years, with 120 to 150 men and 100 to 110 women. All 240 or so NSCLC patients in the cohort were treatment-naive and had localized lung tumors that were resected. Here is what the overall study found, with its caveats: A median of about 55 of the top 100 tumor clones were detected in paired uninvolved adjacent lung, and 28 of these tumor clones were also found among the top 100 clones of the paired uninvolved adjacent lung. Uninvolved tumor-adjacent lung showed the highest T cell clonality, higher than tumor, which suggests more focused antigenic responses in the adjacent lung. Because of the exploratory design, TCR variables were selected using unadjusted p-values without false-discovery rate correction. Longer overall survival was associated with higher blood T cell density, whereas shorter survival was associated with higher adjacent-lung clonality. Multi-region tumor sequencing was not performed, so intratumor heterogeneity could not be excluded.

At diagnosis, tumor, uninvolved tumor-adjacent lung and peripheral blood were collected and then preserved as a mix of FFPE and fresh-frozen material. For TCR repertoire profiling, blood samples were analyzed in the form of peripheral blood mononuclear cells. Trimming costs V 6 bases and J 6 bases, and their ends lie 10 bases apart. The CDR3 goes from the cysteine to the phenylalanine over 11 residues. The DNA shown is the 33-base CDR3, in frame from base 1. CDR1 DFQATT and CDR2 SNEGSKA were looked up in the germline V gene (reference sequence). The immunoSEQ Assay was used to sequence TCR beta CDR3 regions from DNA. As for how the authors treated the data: T cell density was computed as TCR beta template counts normalized to usable DNA estimated by amplifying housekeeping genes. Richness was estimated using the preseqR package, with extrapolation to 400,000 templates for PBMC samples and to 120,000 templates for tissue samples. Clonality was taken to be one minus Pielou's evenness. Tissue-enriched TCRs were identified through differential abundance testing performed on productive amino-acid clonotypes, with a minimum total count of 5 and an alpha of 0.1. The Jaccard Index and the Morisita Overlap Index were used to measure how much the repertoires overlapped between compartments. GLIPH grouped TCR beta CDR3s together with public tetramer-defined viral CDR3s, and a viral motif had to include at least three viral sequences and also show V-gene enrichment. The source is immuneACCESS, and TCRdb retained only in-frame sequences with V and J called. Part of the clones is not carried over; for the studies checked, unresolved V genes explain less than half of this, and the remainder is unexplained. The V and J calls and clone size are taken from that table; D and trimming were inferred from the DNA. The sample data list roughly 38,000 clones, and roughly 90% of these were observed just once. The top ten clonotypes cover about 5% of the sample.

Remarks on this clone: The clone's antigen remains unknown. Base qualities are not provided; no much larger clone lies one nucleotide away.

The sequence derives from a male donor at least 60 years old with stage II lung adenocarcinoma. This specimen consisted of peripheral blood mononuclear cells, obtained before any cancer treatment. The rearrangement combines TRBV20-1 with TRBJ2-3; TRBD1 could be the D gene, as 7 bases match. At the DNA level, the sequence is TGCAGTGCCAGGGGGGAGGATACGCAGTATTTT. This sequence encodes CSARGEDTQYF.